This is a list of T cell receptor beta chains from one sample in a study of blood T cell repertoires in COVID-19. The assay was immunoSEQ multiplex PCR, and TCRdb's table has in-frame clones only and misses some. The sample records 150,000 to 200,000 clones, roughly three quarters being singletons. Sample: peripheral blood. These receptor sequences come from a woman of 80 years or more with COVID-19, enrolled during active disease. Each CDR3 is given with its conserved first and last residue. D genes are given only for firm matches. Only part of the rows carry a size: once, few, many, or a class if the clone is expanded.

len: 13; j_gene: TRBJ1-1; abundance: NA; v_gene: TRBV10-3; d_gene: NA; CDR3aa: CAISQGFGTEAFF; CDR3nt: TGTGCCATCAGTCAGGGTTTTGGTACTGAAGCTTTCTTT
len: 15; j_gene: TRBJ1-1; abundance: NA; v_gene: TRBV5-1; d_gene: TRBD1; CDR3aa: CASSIGDRGNTEAFF; CDR3nt: TGCGCCAGCAGCATAGGGGACAGGGGGAACACTGAAGCTTTCTTT
len: 14; j_gene: TRBJ1-6; abundance: NA; v_gene: TRBV28; d_gene: TRBD1; CDR3aa: CASSLTRDRGPLHF; CDR3nt: TGTGCCAGCAGTTTGACCCGGGACAGGGGGCCCCTCCACTTT
len: 16; j_gene: TRBJ2-3; abundance: NA; v_gene: TRBV4-1; d_gene: NA; CDR3aa: CASSQVHGGYTDTQYF; CDR3nt: TGCGCCAGCAGCCAAGTCCACGGGGGTTACACAGATACGCAGTATTTT
len: 14; j_gene: TRBJ2-7; abundance: NA; v_gene: TRBV2; d_gene: NA; CDR3aa: CASSYEIRGYEQYF; CDR3nt: TGTGCCAGCAGTTACGAAATTCGGGGCTACGAGCAGTACTTC
len: 14; j_gene: TRBJ1-2; abundance: NA; v_gene: TRBV11-2; d_gene: NA; CDR3aa: CASSSIRGDYGYTF; CDR3nt: TGTGCCAGCAGCTCGATACGGGGTGACTATGGCTACACCTTC
len: 16; j_gene: TRBJ2-7; abundance: NA; v_gene: TRBV12-5; d_gene: TRBD2; CDR3aa: CASDQVAGAYSYEQYF; CDR3nt: TGTGCTAGTGACCAAGTAGCGGGGGCCTACTCCTACGAGCAGTACTTC
len: 14; j_gene: TRBJ2-3; abundance: NA; v_gene: TRBV11-2; d_gene: TRBD1; CDR3aa: CASSLGTAVDTQYF; CDR3nt: TGTGCCAGCAGCTTGGGGACAGCCGTAGATACGCAGTATTTT
len: 14; j_gene: TRBJ1-2; abundance: NA; v_gene: TRBV5-1; d_gene: NA; CDR3aa: CASSLDPASYGYTF; CDR3nt: TGCGCCAGCAGCTTGGATCCAGCGTCCTATGGCTACACCTTC
len: 13; j_gene: TRBJ2-3; abundance: NA; v_gene: TRBV7-2; d_gene: NA; CDR3aa: CASSPRPGGAQYF; CDR3nt: TGTGCCAGCAGCCCCAGACCGGGGGGCGCGCAGTATTTT
len: 13; j_gene: TRBJ1-2; abundance: few; v_gene: TRBV27; d_gene: TRBD1; CDR3aa: CASSLGTGEGYTF; CDR3nt: TGTGCCAGCAGCTTAGGGACAGGGGAAGGCTACACCTTC
len: 14; j_gene: TRBJ1-1; abundance: NA; v_gene: TRBV6-5; d_gene: NA; CDR3aa: CASSFTGTYTEAFF; CDR3nt: TGTGCCAGCAGTTTTACAGGGACCTACACTGAAGCTTTCTTT
len: 12; j_gene: TRBJ1-1; abundance: NA; v_gene: TRBV6-2/TRBV6-3; d_gene: NA; CDR3aa: CASSWGRTEAFF; CDR3nt: TGTGCCAGCAGTTGGGGCAGGACTGAAGCTTTCTTT
len: 15; j_gene: TRBJ2-7; abundance: few; v_gene: TRBV5-3; d_gene: TRBD1; CDR3aa: CARSQRQGTLYEQYF; CDR3nt: TGTGCCAGAAGCCAACGACAGGGGACCCTCTACGAGCAGTACTTC
len: 15; j_gene: TRBJ2-1; abundance: NA; v_gene: TRBV27; d_gene: NA; CDR3aa: CASSRGRTSYNEQFF; CDR3nt: TGTGCCAGCAGCCGAGGCCGGACTTCCTACAATGAGCAGTTCTTC
len: 12; j_gene: TRBJ1-1; abundance: NA; v_gene: TRBV29-1; d_gene: NA; CDR3aa: CSVAQVYTEAFF; CDR3nt: TGCAGCGTTGCCCAGGTCTACACTGAAGCTTTCTTT
len: 14; j_gene: TRBJ2-5; abundance: NA; v_gene: TRBV28; d_gene: NA; CDR3aa: CASSPRDNQETQYF; CDR3nt: TGTGCCAGCAGTCCCCGGGACAACCAAGAGACCCAGTACTTC
len: 13; j_gene: TRBJ2-3; abundance: NA; v_gene: TRBV2; d_gene: NA; CDR3aa: CASRRPSTDTQYF; CDR3nt: TGTGCCTCGAGGCGACCTAGCACAGATACGCAGTATTTT
len: 13; j_gene: TRBJ2-1; abundance: NA; v_gene: TRBV18; d_gene: NA; CDR3aa: CASSLLGLNEQFF; CDR3nt: TGTGCCAGCTCACTGCTTGGCCTCAATGAGCAGTTCTTC
len: 14; j_gene: TRBJ1-3; abundance: NA; v_gene: TRBV19; d_gene: NA; CDR3aa: CASREVHSGNTIYF; CDR3nt: TGTGCCAGTAGAGAGGTCCACTCTGGAAACACCATATATTTT
len: 13; j_gene: TRBJ2-2; abundance: few; v_gene: TRBV11-1; d_gene: NA; CDR3aa: CASSRQGYGELFF; CDR3nt: TGTGCCAGCAGCCGTCAGGGATACGGGGAGCTGTTTTTT
len: 16; j_gene: TRBJ2-5; abundance: NA; v_gene: TRBV3-1/TRBV3-2; d_gene: TRBD2; CDR3aa: CASSQAGGAGGETQYF; CDR3nt: TGTGCCAGCAGCCAAGCCGGGGGGGCCGGGGGAGAGACCCAGTACTTC
len: 10; j_gene: TRBJ1-5; abundance: few; v_gene: TRBV5-1; d_gene: NA; CDR3aa: CASSQGPQHF; CDR3nt: TGCGCCAGCAGCCAGGGGCCCCAGCATTTT
len: 14; j_gene: TRBJ2-2; abundance: NA; v_gene: TRBV7-8; d_gene: NA; CDR3aa: CASSLVAGTTELFF; CDR3nt: TGTGCCAGCAGCTTAGTGGCGGGAACTACAGAGCTGTTTTTT
len: 13; j_gene: TRBJ2-7; abundance: NA; v_gene: TRBV18; d_gene: NA; CDR3aa: CASSQGTENEQYF; CDR3nt: TGTGCCAGCTCACAGGGGACTGAGAACGAGCAGTACTTC
len: 17; j_gene: TRBJ2-1; abundance: NA; v_gene: TRBV21-1; d_gene: NA; CDR3aa: CASSKEGAGSGHNEQFF; CDR3nt: TGTGCCAGCAGCAAAGAGGGGGCGGGTAGTGGCCACAATGAGCAGTTCTTC
len: 13; j_gene: TRBJ2-1; abundance: many; v_gene: TRBV5-1; d_gene: TRBD1; CDR3aa: CASSGQGNNEQFF; CDR3nt: TGCGCCAGCAGCGGACAGGGCAACAATGAGCAGTTCTTC
len: 17; j_gene: TRBJ1-6; abundance: NA; v_gene: TRBV7-8; d_gene: NA; CDR3aa: CASSLSQLTEYNSPLHF; CDR3nt: TGTGCCAGCAGCTTATCCCAATTGACAGAATATAATTCACCCCTCCACTTT
len: 17; j_gene: TRBJ2-6; abundance: NA; v_gene: TRBV5-1; d_gene: TRBD1; CDR3aa: CASSLVQGGSGANVLTF; CDR3nt: TGCGCCAGCAGCTTGGTACAGGGGGGCTCTGGGGCCAACGTCCTGACTTTC
len: 15; j_gene: TRBJ2-5; abundance: NA; v_gene: TRBV5-1; d_gene: TRBD1; CDR3aa: CASSLLTGSQETQYF; CDR3nt: TGCGCCAGCAGCTTGTTGACAGGGAGCCAAGAGACCCAGTACTTC
len: 15; j_gene: TRBJ2-1; abundance: NA; v_gene: TRBV18; d_gene: TRBD2; CDR3aa: CASSPPVSGDNEQFF; CDR3nt: TGTGCCAGCTCACCACCGGTTAGCGGGGACAATGAGCAGTTCTTC
len: 14; j_gene: TRBJ2-5; abundance: NA; v_gene: TRBV6-2/TRBV6-3; d_gene: TRBD1; CDR3aa: CASSYRTGKETQYF; CDR3nt: TGTGCCAGCAGTTACCGGACAGGGAAGGAGACCCAGTACTTC
len: 16; j_gene: TRBJ1-5; abundance: NA; v_gene: TRBV10-3; d_gene: NA; CDR3aa: CAIRVRDYLSNQPQHF; CDR3nt: TGTGCCATCAGAGTCCGGGATTACTTGAGCAATCAGCCCCAGCATTTT
len: 15; j_gene: TRBJ2-5; abundance: NA; v_gene: TRBV2; d_gene: NA; CDR3aa: CASSEWGLGEETQYF; CDR3nt: TGTGCCAGCAGTGAATGGGGGCTCGGGGAAGAGACCCAGTACTTC
len: 14; j_gene: TRBJ2-1; abundance: NA; v_gene: TRBV27; d_gene: TRBD2; CDR3aa: CASKLAGGWDEQFF; CDR3nt: TGTGCCAGCAAATTAGCGGGAGGGTGGGATGAGCAGTTCTTC
len: 14; j_gene: TRBJ2-7; abundance: NA; v_gene: TRBV5-6; d_gene: TRBD1; CDR3aa: CASRKTGQIYEQYF; CDR3nt: TGTGCCAGCAGGAAAACGGGACAGATATACGAGCAGTACTTC
len: 16; j_gene: TRBJ2-1; abundance: NA; v_gene: TRBV4-3; d_gene: TRBD1; CDR3aa: CASSQDRGQGYNEQFF; CDR3nt: TGCGCCAGCAGCCAAGATAGGGGACAGGGGTACAATGAGCAGTTCTTC
len: 16; j_gene: TRBJ1-4; abundance: once; v_gene: TRBV6-6; d_gene: NA; CDR3aa: CASRGAGEPTNEKLFF; CDR3nt: TGTGCCAGCAGGGGGGCGGGAGAACCAACTAATGAAAAACTGTTTTTT
len: 16; j_gene: TRBJ2-7; abundance: NA; v_gene: TRBV7-2; d_gene: TRBD2; CDR3aa: CASNLAGIAGGHEQYF; CDR3nt: TGTGCCAGCAACCTGGCGGGGATAGCGGGAGGCCACGAGCAGTACTTC
len: 14; j_gene: TRBJ2-7; abundance: NA; v_gene: TRBV7-8; d_gene: TRBD2; CDR3aa: CASSLLRETYEQYF; CDR3nt: TGTGCCAGCAGCTTACTGCGGGAGACCTACGAGCAGTACTTC
len: 13; j_gene: TRBJ2-7; abundance: NA; v_gene: TRBV12-3/TRBV12-4; d_gene: TRBD1; CDR3aa: CASKGQGANEQYF; CDR3nt: TGTGCCAGCAAAGGACAGGGGGCCAATGAGCAGTACTTC
len: 15; j_gene: TRBJ2-3; abundance: NA; v_gene: TRBV5-1; d_gene: TRBD2; CDR3aa: CASSLGQGGTDTQYF; CDR3nt: TGCGCCAGCAGCTTGGGTCAGGGAGGGACAGATACGCAGTATTTT
len: 14; j_gene: TRBJ1-2; abundance: NA; v_gene: TRBV7-9; d_gene: NA; CDR3aa: CASRHRREGSGYTF; CDR3nt: TGTGCCAGCAGACACAGGCGGGAAGGGAGTGGCTACACCTTC
len: 17; j_gene: TRBJ2-5; abundance: many; v_gene: TRBV5-8; d_gene: NA; CDR3aa: CASSLAVGGVRQETQYF; CDR3nt: TGTGCCAGCAGCTTGGCGGTTGGAGGGGTCCGCCAAGAGACCCAGTACTTC
len: 16; j_gene: TRBJ2-3; abundance: NA; v_gene: TRBV9; d_gene: NA; CDR3aa: CASTTSGWGVQDTQYF; CDR3nt: TGTGCCAGCACCACTTCGGGCTGGGGGGTGCAAGATACGCAGTATTTT
len: 18; j_gene: TRBJ2-2; abundance: NA; v_gene: TRBV7-9; d_gene: TRBD2; CDR3aa: CASEPGLAVLYNTGELFF; CDR3nt: TGTGCCAGCGAGCCGGGACTAGCGGTTTTATACAACACCGGGGAGCTGTTTTTT
len: 15; j_gene: TRBJ1-6; abundance: NA; v_gene: TRBV9; d_gene: NA; CDR3aa: CASNPGDGDNSPLHF; CDR3nt: TGTGCCAGCAACCCAGGGGACGGAGACAATTCACCCCTCCACTTT
len: 14; j_gene: TRBJ2-5; abundance: NA; v_gene: TRBV6-4; d_gene: NA; CDR3aa: CASSDSNRKETQYF; CDR3nt: TGTGCCAGCAGTGACTCAAACAGAAAAGAGACCCAGTACTTC
len: 13; j_gene: TRBJ1-6; abundance: NA; v_gene: TRBV30; d_gene: NA; CDR3aa: CASRTGINSPLHF; CDR3nt: TGTGCCTCCCGCACAGGGATTAATTCACCCCTCCACTTT
len: 15; j_gene: TRBJ2-7; abundance: few; v_gene: TRBV7-2; d_gene: TRBD2; CDR3aa: CASSLAGLGRGEQYF; CDR3nt: TGTGCCAGCAGTTTGGCGGGACTAGGCCGGGGCGAGCAGTACTTC
len: 13; j_gene: TRBJ1-6; abundance: NA; v_gene: TRBV13; d_gene: NA; CDR3aa: CASSLSSGSPLHF; CDR3nt: TGTGCCAGCAGCTTATCCAGCGGATCACCCCTCCACTTT
len: 17; j_gene: TRBJ2-1; abundance: NA; v_gene: TRBV1; d_gene: NA; CDR3aa: CTSSQEGLALRYNEQFF; CDR3nt: TGCACCAGCAGCCAAGAGGGACTAGCTTTACGCTACAATGAGCAGTTCTTC
len: 13; j_gene: TRBJ1-1; abundance: many; v_gene: TRBV3-1/TRBV3-2; d_gene: NA; CDR3aa: CASSLGPNTEAFF; CDR3nt: TGTGCCAGCAGCTTGGGCCCGAACACTGAAGCTTTCTTT
len: 14; j_gene: TRBJ2-1; abundance: NA; v_gene: TRBV6-1; d_gene: TRBD2; CDR3aa: CASILAAEYNEQFF; CDR3nt: TGTGCCAGCATCCTAGCGGCGGAATACAATGAGCAGTTCTTC
len: 13; j_gene: TRBJ2-3; abundance: NA; v_gene: TRBV29-1; d_gene: TRBD2; CDR3aa: CSVPTSGGDTQYF; CDR3nt: TGCAGCGTCCCAACTAGCGGGGGAGATACGCAGTATTTT
len: 16; j_gene: TRBJ2-3; abundance: NA; v_gene: TRBV18; d_gene: TRBD1; CDR3aa: CASSTRQGRGTDTQYF; CDR3nt: TGTGCCAGCTCAACCCGACAGGGAAGGGGCACAGATACGCAGTATTTT
len: 13; j_gene: TRBJ1-6; abundance: NA; v_gene: TRBV5-1; d_gene: TRBD1; CDR3aa: CASRGTGDSPLHF; CDR3nt: TGCGCCAGCCGCGGGACAGGGGATTCACCCCTCCACTTT
len: 15; j_gene: TRBJ1-2; abundance: NA; v_gene: TRBV24-1; d_gene: TRBD1; CDR3aa: CATSDPTGVNYGYTF; CDR3nt: TGTGCCACCAGTGATCCGACAGGGGTGAACTATGGCTACACCTTC
len: 19; j_gene: TRBJ2-5; abundance: NA; v_gene: TRBV2; d_gene: NA; CDR3aa: CASSEAGVNIDSNFETQYF; CDR3nt: TGTGCCAGCAGTGAAGCCGGGGTGAATATCGACTCAAATTTTGAGACCCAGTACTTC